A single sample gave rise to the 32 T cell receptor beta chains below, sequenced in a study of cytomegalovirus exposure and HLA in healthy donors. It was with 60 Vbeta and 13 Jbeta primers that the PCR ran. Measured with immunoSEQ multiplex PCR; TCRdb has only the in-frame clones, and not every one. The data hold more than 95,000 clones, with over 70% observed a single time. The source material was PBMCs. The receptors stem from a man aged 25 to 45 in good health and CMV-seronegative.

This rearrangement joins TRBV7-8 to TRBJ1-1; D unresolved. The CDR3 has 14 amino acids. Trimming took 1 base from V and 6 from J, leaving 12 bases between them. Germline-derived CDR1 and CDR2 are SGHVS and FQNEAQ. The CDR3: CASSLGRVTAEAFF. The CDR3 coding sequence is TGTGCCAGCAGCTTAGGGAGGGTGACGGCTGAAGCTTTCTTT.

This chain joins TRBV5-4 and TRBJ1-2; no clear D. V lost 6 bases and J lost 3, with 9 bases in between. Germline V gives CDR1 SGHNT, CDR2 YYREEE (reference sequence). CDR3 length: 12 amino acids. CDR3 residues: CASTVQDYGYTF. In DNA form, the CDR3 reads TGTGCCAGCACCGTACAAGACTATGGCTACACCTTC.

J is TRBJ1-5 and V is TRBV7-2; tentatively, D is TRBD1 (6 bases). There are 14 residues in the CDR3. The germline V gene encodes CDR1 SGHTA and CDR2 FQGNSA. With 5 bases removed from V and 5 bases from J, the gap between germline ends came to 13 bases. The CDR3 region is CASSDQGRDQPQHF. The CDR3 bases are TGTGCCAGCAGCGACCAGGGGAGGGATCAGCCCCAGCATTTT.

This chain connects TRBV6-5 to TRBJ2-7; TRBD1 matches 8 bases. The CDR3 covers 14 residues. In germline, CDR1 is MNHEY, CDR2 SVGAGI. With 8 bases clipped from V and 0 bases from J, the junction kept 6 bases outside the gene matches. CDR3: CASSRTGSSYEQYF. CDR3 nucleotides: TGTGCCAGCTCTAGGACAGGGAGCTCCTACGAGCAGTACTTC.

This chain uses TRBV6-5 with TRBJ2-5; 7 bases are a match to TRBD2. The germline V gene has CDR1 MNHEY and CDR2 SVGAGI. Trimming at V came to 7 bases and at J to 4 bases, leaving 3 bases not matched to a gene. This CDR3 contains 12 residues. CDR3 amino acids: CASNIAGETQYF. The CDR3 DNA follows: TGTGCCAGCAACATAGCGGGAGAGACCCAGTACTTC.

This clone has only a few counts. The chain joins TRBV28 to TRBJ2-1, with 8 bases matching TRBD2. The V gene's germline CDR1 is MDHEN and CDR2 SYDVKM. The junction had 8 bases not matched to a gene; V was cut back by 5 bases and J by 5 bases. This CDR3 region has 15 residues. The DNA for the CDR3 is TGTGCCAGCAGTGTGGGGTTAGCGGGGAACAATGAGCAGTTCTTC. It specifies CASSVGLAGNNEQFF.

The chain has TRBV13 and TRBJ1-1, with 9 bases identical to TRBD1. This CDR3 spans 14 amino acids. Per the germline V gene, CDR1 is PRHDT and CDR2 is FYEKMQ (reference sequence). V lost 5 bases and J lost 12; bases outside the gene matches: 13. The CDR3 sequence: CASSPVPGQGTTFF. CDR3 coding DNA: TGTGCCAGCAGCCCGGTCCCGGGACAGGGAACGACTTTCTTT. The whole variable domain, filled in from reference TRBV13 and TRBJ1-1, reads AAGVIQSPRHLIKEKRETATLKCYPIPRHDTVYWYQQGPGQDPQFLISFYEKMQSDKGSIPDRFSAQQFSDYHSELNMSSLELGDSALYFCASSPVPGQGTTFFGQGTRLTVV.

The rearrangement links TRBV27 to TRBJ2-7, with 7 nucleotides matching TRBD1. The CDR3 consists of 14 residues. V lost 4 bases to trimming and J lost 6 bases; unmatched junction nucleotides: 9. CDR1 and CDR2 from the germline V gene are MNHEY and SMNVEV (reference sequence). CDR3 nucleotides: TGTGCCAGCAGTTCGCCCGACAGGGTAAGCGAGCAGTACTTC. It encodes CASSSPDRVSEQYF.

This clone was picked up one time. The V gene is TRBV11-3, the J gene TRBJ2-1, with 7 bases identical to TRBD2. Germline assignment: CDR1 SGHNT and CDR2 YENEEA. Unmatched junction bases numbered 12, after V lost 4 bases and J lost 6 bases. The CDR3 has 16 amino acids. CDR3 residues: CASSSEGGGVSNEQFF. The CDR3 DNA sequence: TGTGCCAGCAGCTCAGAGGGTGGGGGGGTTTCCAATGAGCAGTTCTTC.

The chain uses TRBV5-4 and TRBJ2-7, with TRBD1 identical over 10 bases. Germline V gene sequence: CDR1 SGHNT, CDR2 YYREEE (reference sequence). J was trimmed by 12 bases and V by 4 bases; bases with no gene match: 16. This CDR3 region has 15 residues. The CDR3 region is CASSHSGTGVYPLYF. The CDR3 DNA follows: TGTGCCAGCAGCCACTCCGGGACAGGGGTGTACCCGTTGTACTTC.

This chain links TRBV9 with TRBJ1-1; 9 positions agree with TRBD1. The germline CDR1 and CDR2 sequences are SGDLS and YYNGEE. The CDR3 is made up of 15 amino acids. V shed 4 bases and J 5 bases; nucleotides not matched to a gene: 9. CDR3 coding DNA: TGTGCCAGCAGCCCGGGACAGGGACGGGAAACTGAAGCTTTCTTT. Its protein product is CASSPGQGRETEAFF. The complete variable domain, with remaining parts taken from reference TRBV9 and TRBJ1-1, reads DSGVTQTPKHLITATGQRVTLRCSPRSGDLSVYWYQQSLDQGLQFLIQYYNGEERAKGNILERFSAQQFPDLHSELNLSSLELGDSALYFCASSPGQGRETEAFFGQGTRLTVV.

The V gene is TRBV27, the J gene TRBJ2-7; 10 bases agree with TRBD1. This CDR3 region has 14 residues. CDR1 is MNHEY and CDR2 is SMNVEV in the germline V gene (reference sequence). Unmatched junction bases numbered 6, after V lost 6 bases and J lost 4 bases. CDR3 in amino acids: CASSRDRGWYEQYF. Here the CDR3 DNA reads TGTGCCAGCAGCCGGGACAGGGGATGGTACGAGCAGTACTTC.

The CDR3 DNA is TGTGCCGCAAGCCAGGGGAACACTGAAGCTTTCTTT. As protein: CAASQGNTEAFF. The chain uses TRBV10-3 and TRBJ1-1, with a tentative D call TRBD1 (5 bases). CDR3 length equals 12 residues. Trimming took 11 bases from V and 1 from J, leaving 11 bases between them. Germline V gene data show CDR1 as ENHRY and CDR2 as SYGVKD.

This sequence joins TRBV30 and TRBJ1-6; TRBD1 aligns across 12 bases. Germline V gene data show CDR1 as GTSNPN and CDR2 as SVGIG (reference sequence). The CDR3 has 15 amino acids. V was pared by 3 bases and J by 7 bases, with 4 bases of the junction left unmatched. CDR3 coding DNA: TGTGCCTGGAGGCGTGGGACAGGGGGCAATTCACCCCTCCACTTT. The encoded protein is CAWRRGTGGNSPLHF.

CDR3 sequence (DNA): TGTGCCAGTAGTATGGAACTAGCGGGGTACGCGAACACCGGGGAGCTGTTTTTT. This sequence encodes CASSMELAGYANTGELFF. The V and J genes are TRBV19 and TRBJ2-2; 10 nucleotides line up with TRBD2. CDR1 is LNHDA, CDR2 SQIVND, per germline (reference sequence). V dropped 3 bases and J dropped 0; count of bases not matched to a gene: 7. The CDR3 covers 18 residues.

The chain couples TRBV27 to TRBJ2-3; D may be TRBD1 (5 bases). The germline CDR1 and CDR2 sequences are MNHEY and SMNVEV (reference sequence). The CDR3 totals 14 residues. V lost 5 bases to trimming and J lost 7 bases, with 16 bases between them. CDR3 sequence: CASSRSTDSYTQYF. The CDR3 bases are TGTGCCAGCAGTAGATCCACAGACAGCTATACGCAGTATTTT.

The J gene is TRBJ1-3, the V gene TRBV28, with D maybe TRBD1 (5 bases). The CDR3 is made up of 14 amino acids. Germline-derived CDR1 and CDR2 are MDHEN and SYDVKM. With 6 bases removed from V and 0 bases from J, the gap between germline ends came to 9 bases. The CDR3 bases are TGTGCCAGCAGCTTACAGGCCTCTGGAAACACCATATATTTT. Residues: CASSLQASGNTIYF. Full variable domain (remainder filled in from reference TRBV28 and TRBJ1-3): DVKVTQSSRYLVKRTGEKVFLECVQDMDHENMFWYRQDPGLGLRLIYFSYDVKMKEKGDIPEGYSVSREKKERFSLILESASTNQTSMYLCASSLQASGNTIYFGEGSWLTVV.

The genes are TRBV5-1 and TRBJ2-7, with D maybe TRBD1 (5 bases). The germline V gene encodes CDR1 SGHRS and CDR2 YFSETQ. Deletions cut 0 bases from V and 2 bases from J, with 9 bases between. CDR3 length equals 14 residues. CDR3 region: CASSLGQNPYEQYF. The DNA for the CDR3 is TGCGCCAGCAGCTTGGGACAGAACCCCTACGAGCAGTACTTC.

The rearrangement uses TRBV11-2 and TRBJ2-1, with 7 bases fitting TRBD1. With 8 bases clipped from V and 7 bases from J, the junction kept 11 bases outside the gene matches. The CDR3 extends over 14 amino acids. Germline V gene lookup returns CDR1 SGHAT and CDR2 FQNNGV. The CDR3 loop reads CASFQQGIENEQFF. In nucleotides, the CDR3 is TGTGCCAGCTTCCAACAGGGGATTGAAAATGAGCAGTTCTTC.

The V and J genes are TRBV7-9 and TRBJ2-5; 7 nucleotides align to TRBD1. V gave up 8 bases and J gave up 1 base; unmatched junction bases: 4. The CDR3 totals 13 residues. Germline V gene lookup returns CDR1 SEHNR and CDR2 FQNEAQ (reference sequence). The CDR3: CASGQGVQETQYF. The CDR3 coding sequence is TGTGCCAGCGGCCAGGGGGTCCAAGAGACCCAGTACTTC.

The CDR3: CASSFRVSGANVLTF. The CDR3, as DNA: TGCGCCAGCAGCTTCAGGGTATCGGGGGCCAACGTCCTGACTTTC. V is TRBV5-1 and J is TRBJ2-6; the D gene is possibly TRBD1 (5 bases). Germline V lookup: CDR1 SGHRS, CDR2 YFSETQ. The CDR3 has 15 amino acids. V was shortened by 2 bases and J by 4 bases, with 10 bases between the two germline ends.

The genes are TRBV30 and TRBJ2-2; D remains ambiguous. CDR3 length: 12 amino acids. The ends were cut back, 8 bases at V and 2 bases at J, with 9 bases in the middle. The germline V gene has CDR1 GTSNPN and CDR2 SVGIG (reference sequence). In DNA form, the CDR3 reads TGTGCCGGCCCCTTTAACACCGGGGAGCTGTTTTTT. This gives the protein CAGPFNTGELFF.

J is TRBJ2-1 and V is TRBV5-4; 14 positions agree with TRBD2. This CDR3 spans 15 amino acids. J gave up 7 bases and V 0 bases, and 0 bases lay outside the gene matches. Germline-derived CDR1 and CDR2 are SGHNT and YYREEE (reference sequence). For the CDR3, the DNA is TGTGCCAGCAGCTTGGGACTAGCGGGAGGGAATGAGCAGTTCTTC. Translated, it gives CASSLGLAGGNEQFF.

The gene calls are TRBV27 and TRBJ2-7; 7 bases agree with TRBD1. Germline V lookup: CDR1 MNHEY, CDR2 SMNVEV (reference sequence). The CDR3 covers 16 residues. V lost 5 bases to trimming and J lost 1 base; unmatched junction nucleotides: 11. The CDR3 nucleotides are TGTGCCAGCAGTCCCTCCCTACGGACAGGTTCCTACGAGCAGTACTTC. Protein product: CASSPSLRTGSYEQYF.

The chain links TRBV7-9 to TRBJ1-2, with a weak D call TRBD1 (6 bases). The CDR3 runs to 14 residues. V lost 1 base, J lost 6 bases, and 12 bases lay in between. Germline assignment: CDR1 SEHNR and CDR2 FQNEAQ (reference sequence). In nucleotides, the CDR3 is TGTGCCAGCAGCTTAGGACAGGAAGAGGATGGCTACACCTTC. Its protein is CASSLGQEEDGYTF.

Of note for this clone: This same CDR3 is encoded by further DNA sequences in the sample. V usage is TRBV28 and J usage is TRBJ2-7, with 11 bases aligning to TRBD2. This CDR3 comprises 15 residues. The germline gives CDR1 MDHEN, CDR2 SYDVKM. J was trimmed by 1 base and V by 4 bases; bases with no gene match: 3. This chain's CDR3 is CASSSLAGVSYEQYF. Written as DNA, the CDR3 is TGTGCCAGCAGTTCACTAGCGGGAGTTTCCTACGAGCAGTACTTC.

The chain is built from TRBV6-1 and TRBJ1-5; 10 nucleotides line up with TRBD1. There are 14 residues in the CDR3. Germline trimming cut 7 bases from V and 5 bases from J; bases unmatched to any gene: 5. In germline, CDR1 is MNHNS, CDR2 SASEGT. The CDR3, as DNA: TGTGCCAGCAAGGGACAGGGGAATCATCAGCCCCAGCATTTT. Its translation: CASKGQGNHQPQHF.

The chain couples TRBV12-5 to TRBJ1-2, with D perhaps TRBD1 (5 bases). The germline V gene has CDR1 LGHNT and CDR2 FRNRAP. V was clipped by 6 bases and J by 4 bases, with 27 bases between them. The CDR3 runs 18 residues. CDR3 sequence reads: CASGRAQVGHIISYGYTF. The CDR3 nucleotides are TGTGCTAGTGGCCGGGCCCAGGTAGGACACATTATTAGCTATGGCTACACCTTC.

V is TRBV7-2 and J is TRBJ2-1; D might be TRBD1 (5 bases). The germline CDR1 and CDR2 sequences are SGHTA and FQGNSA. This CDR3 comprises 16 residues. The V gene lost 5 bases and the J gene lost 5 bases, with 19 bases spanning the gap. The CDR3 DNA sequence: TGTGCCAGCAGCCCGTGGCTAGACAGCGCGAACAATGAGCAGTTCTTC. Protein product: CASSPWLDSANNEQFF.

This chain connects TRBV5-4 to TRBJ2-1; no reliable D call. Germline CDR1 SGHNT, CDR2 YYREEE (reference sequence). Trimming took 0 bases from V and 7 from J, leaving 8 bases between them. The CDR3 consists of 13 residues. DNA of the CDR3: TGTGCCAGCAGCTTGGAGGTAGCTAATGAGCAGTTCTTC. Translated, it gives CASSLEVANEQFF. Variable domain in full (rest from reference TRBV5-4 and TRBJ2-1): ETGVTQSPTHLIKTRGQQVTLRCSSQSGHNTVSWYQQALGQGPQFIFQYYREEENGRGNFPPRFSGLQFPNYSSELNVNALELDDSALYLCASSLEVANEQFFGPGTRLTVL.

This clone came up a few times. Here the CDR3 reads CASRDRGETNEKLFF. Here the CDR3 DNA reads TGTGCCAGCAGGGACAGGGGAGAGACTAATGAAAAACTGTTTTTT. This rearrangement joins TRBV6-1 to TRBJ1-4; 9 nucleotides line up with TRBD1. Trimming at V came to 6 bases and at J to 2 bases, leaving 4 bases not matched to a gene. Germline CDR1 MNHNS, CDR2 SASEGT. The CDR3 extends over 15 amino acids.

The rearrangement uses TRBV27 and TRBJ2-7, with TRBD1 matching 10 bases. The CDR3 runs to 16 residues. Germline values: CDR1 MNHEY, CDR2 SMNVEV (reference sequence). The V gene end was trimmed by 0 bases and the J gene end by 2 bases; junction bases not matched to a gene: 4. This CDR3 reads CASSLSPGTGAYEQYF. The CDR3 coding sequence is TGTGCCAGCAGTTTATCTCCCGGGACAGGGGCCTACGAGCAGTACTTC.